The rows below give T cell receptor beta chains drawn from one sample of a study of T-cell memory formation after mild COVID-19. MiXCR was run by TCRdb on the 5' RACE reads, yielding one entry per CDR3 protein. The table shows about half a million distinct CDR3 sequences, with about 20% occurring only once. Sequencing input: PBMCs or a T cell subset sorted from them (not recorded which). Receptors originate from an adult woman who had mild COVID-19 (a few samples of this study predate the infection). Cell type and time point are not known. Each CDR3 is given with its conserved first and last residue. Each record gives: CDR3 DNA, CDR3 protein, V gene, D gene, J gene, clone size. A D gene is named only where the DNA matches it firmly. A clone size is listed for some rows: how often the clone was seen (once, few, many), or a class if it is expanded.

CDR3nt: TGTGCCACCAGCACACAGGGCCATTACACCTTC
CDR3aa: CATSTQGHYTF
v_gene: TRBV15
d_gene: NA
j_gene: TRBJ1-2
abundance: NA

CDR3nt: TGTGCCAGCAGCCACCTAGCGGGAGGGAACACAGATACGCAGTATTTT
CDR3aa: CASSHLAGGNTDTQYF
v_gene: TRBV3-1
d_gene: TRBD2
j_gene: TRBJ2-3
abundance: NA

CDR3nt: TGCAGCGTTGAAAAAGGCAGCGGGAGGAAGCAGTTCTTC
CDR3aa: CSVEKGSGRKQFF
v_gene: TRBV29-1
d_gene: TRBD2
j_gene: TRBJ2-1
abundance: few

CDR3nt: TGTGCCAGCAGCTTAGTCCAGTACGAGCAGTACTTC
CDR3aa: CASSLVQYEQYF
v_gene: TRBV7-2
d_gene: NA
j_gene: TRBJ2-7
abundance: NA

CDR3nt: TGCAGTGCTAGAATCATGCGTAGCAATCAGCCCCAGCATTTT
CDR3aa: CSARIMRSNQPQHF
v_gene: TRBV20-1
d_gene: NA
j_gene: TRBJ1-5
abundance: NA

CDR3nt: TGTGCCAGCAGCATAAACAGGAGAGCGAACACCGGGGAGCTGTTTTTT
CDR3aa: CASSINRRANTGELFF
v_gene: TRBV9
d_gene: NA
j_gene: TRBJ2-2
abundance: NA

CDR3nt: TGTGCCAGCAGCCGGGGCAGGGATGTACACTACGAGCAGTACTTC
CDR3aa: CASSRGRDVHYEQYF
v_gene: TRBV7-2
d_gene: NA
j_gene: TRBJ2-7
abundance: few

CDR3nt: TGTGCCAGCAGTGAAGGGACAGGGGTTAAAGCTGAGACCCAGTACTTC
CDR3aa: CASSEGTGVKAETQYF
v_gene: TRBV25-1
d_gene: TRBD1
j_gene: TRBJ2-5
abundance: few

CDR3nt: TGTGCCAGCAGCTTAGGGACTAGCGGGGGCCAAGAGACCCAGTACTTC
CDR3aa: CASSLGTSGGQETQYF
v_gene: TRBV7-9
d_gene: TRBD2
j_gene: TRBJ2-5
abundance: many

CDR3nt: TGCGCCAGCCGCGGGGTAACGGACAATGAGCAGTTCTTC
CDR3aa: CASRGVTDNEQFF
v_gene: TRBV4-1
d_gene: NA
j_gene: TRBJ2-1
abundance: NA

CDR3nt: TGCGCCAGCAGTCAATCGGGACAGGAGGGCAATCAGCCCCAGCATTTT
CDR3aa: CASSQSGQEGNQPQHF
v_gene: TRBV23-1
d_gene: TRBD1
j_gene: TRBJ1-5
abundance: few

CDR3nt: TGTGCCAGCAGCTTAGAGGGACTAGCGAAGACCCAGTACTTC
CDR3aa: CASSLEGLAKTQYF
v_gene: TRBV7-6
d_gene: TRBD2
j_gene: TRBJ2-5
abundance: NA

CDR3nt: TGTGCCAGCTCACCAAGAAAAGGACAGGGCAGGCGGCCTAACTATGGCTACACCTTC
CDR3aa: CASSPRKGQGRRPNYGYTF
v_gene: TRBV18
d_gene: TRBD1
j_gene: TRBJ1-2
abundance: once

CDR3nt: TGTGCCAGCAGTTACTCGCCGACAGGGAACACTGAAGCTTTCTTT
CDR3aa: CASSYSPTGNTEAFF
v_gene: TRBV6-5
d_gene: NA
j_gene: TRBJ1-1
abundance: NA

CDR3nt: TGTGCCAGCAGCTTGCGCCAGCTGGATGGCTACACCTTC
CDR3aa: CASSLRQLDGYTF
v_gene: TRBV5-5
d_gene: NA
j_gene: TRBJ1-2
abundance: NA

CDR3nt: TGTGCCAGCTCACCACGGAACCTAAACTCGGAGACCCAGTACTTC
CDR3aa: CASSPRNLNSETQYF
v_gene: TRBV18
d_gene: NA
j_gene: TRBJ2-5
abundance: few

CDR3nt: TGTGCCAGCTCACTATATCAGGCAAGGGAGGGCCACGAGCAGTACTTC
CDR3aa: CASSLYQAREGHEQYF
v_gene: TRBV18
d_gene: TRBD2
j_gene: TRBJ2-7
abundance: NA

CDR3nt: TGCGCCAGCAGCGGTCAGTACGAGCAGTACTTC
CDR3aa: CASSGQYEQYF
v_gene: TRBV5-1
d_gene: NA
j_gene: TRBJ2-7
abundance: many

CDR3nt: TGCGCCAGCAGCCGCCCCGGGTTGAACACTGAAGCTTTCTTT
CDR3aa: CASSRPGLNTEAFF
v_gene: TRBV4-1
d_gene: NA
j_gene: TRBJ1-1
abundance: NA

CDR3nt: TGTGCCAGCAGCTTAATATTGGGACAATATACGCAGTATTTT
CDR3aa: CASSLILGQYTQYF
v_gene: TRBV7-8
d_gene: NA
j_gene: TRBJ2-3
abundance: few

CDR3nt: TGCGCCAGCAGCCACTACGGAGATACGCAGTATTTT
CDR3aa: CASSHYGDTQYF
v_gene: TRBV4-1
d_gene: NA
j_gene: TRBJ2-3
abundance: many

CDR3nt: TGTGCCAGCTCACGTGCAGGGTACGGGGCCAACGTCCTGACTTTC
CDR3aa: CASSRAGYGANVLTF
v_gene: TRBV18
d_gene: NA
j_gene: TRBJ2-6
abundance: NA

CDR3nt: TGTGCCAGCAGCCCCACTCCGGGACTAGATAATTACGAGCAGTACTTC
CDR3aa: CASSPTPGLDNYEQYF
v_gene: TRBV9
d_gene: TRBD2
j_gene: TRBJ2-7
abundance: many

CDR3nt: TGTGCCAGCAGCTTAGGGGGGACTAGCGGTTCCTTCTTC
CDR3aa: CASSLGGTSGSFF
v_gene: TRBV7-6
d_gene: TRBD2
j_gene: TRBJ2-1
abundance: NA

CDR3nt: TGTGCCAGCAGAACGACAGCGGGGAGAGGGTACACTGAAGCTTTCTTT
CDR3aa: CASRTTAGRGYTEAFF
v_gene: TRBV6-6
d_gene: NA
j_gene: TRBJ1-1
abundance: NA

CDR3nt: TGCAGTGCCTCCCGACCGGGACACGAGAGCAATCAGCCCCAGCATTTT
CDR3aa: CSASRPGHESNQPQHF
v_gene: TRBV20-1
d_gene: NA
j_gene: TRBJ1-5
abundance: NA

CDR3nt: TGTGCCAGCAGCTCCCCGCAACCGATCTACGAGCAGTACTTC
CDR3aa: CASSSPQPIYEQYF
v_gene: TRBV7-8
d_gene: NA
j_gene: TRBJ2-7
abundance: NA

CDR3nt: TGTGCCAGCAGCTTCGGGATGGAAGCCAGCTCTGGGGCCAACGTCCTGACTTTC
CDR3aa: CASSFGMEASSGANVLTF
v_gene: TRBV7-2
d_gene: NA
j_gene: TRBJ2-6
abundance: NA

CDR3nt: TGTGCCAGTCGGACTAGCGGGTTCTCCGAGCAGTACTTC
CDR3aa: CASRTSGFSEQYF
v_gene: TRBV12-3/TRBV12-4
d_gene: TRBD2
j_gene: TRBJ2-7
abundance: few

CDR3nt: TGCGCCAGCAGTACTACCGGGACAGGTAACACTGAAGCTTTCTTT
CDR3aa: CASSTTGTGNTEAFF
v_gene: TRBV5-1
d_gene: TRBD1
j_gene: TRBJ1-1
abundance: NA

CDR3nt: TGTGCCAGCAGTGCGGTCGGACTAGCGGCCGGGCAGTACTTC
CDR3aa: CASSAVGLAAGQYF
v_gene: TRBV12-3/TRBV12-4
d_gene: TRBD2
j_gene: TRBJ2-7
abundance: many

CDR3nt: TGTGCCAGCAGTTTGGGAGGCGGGGGGGCATATGGCTACACCTTC
CDR3aa: CASSLGGGGAYGYTF
v_gene: TRBV12-3/TRBV12-4
d_gene: NA
j_gene: TRBJ1-2
abundance: few